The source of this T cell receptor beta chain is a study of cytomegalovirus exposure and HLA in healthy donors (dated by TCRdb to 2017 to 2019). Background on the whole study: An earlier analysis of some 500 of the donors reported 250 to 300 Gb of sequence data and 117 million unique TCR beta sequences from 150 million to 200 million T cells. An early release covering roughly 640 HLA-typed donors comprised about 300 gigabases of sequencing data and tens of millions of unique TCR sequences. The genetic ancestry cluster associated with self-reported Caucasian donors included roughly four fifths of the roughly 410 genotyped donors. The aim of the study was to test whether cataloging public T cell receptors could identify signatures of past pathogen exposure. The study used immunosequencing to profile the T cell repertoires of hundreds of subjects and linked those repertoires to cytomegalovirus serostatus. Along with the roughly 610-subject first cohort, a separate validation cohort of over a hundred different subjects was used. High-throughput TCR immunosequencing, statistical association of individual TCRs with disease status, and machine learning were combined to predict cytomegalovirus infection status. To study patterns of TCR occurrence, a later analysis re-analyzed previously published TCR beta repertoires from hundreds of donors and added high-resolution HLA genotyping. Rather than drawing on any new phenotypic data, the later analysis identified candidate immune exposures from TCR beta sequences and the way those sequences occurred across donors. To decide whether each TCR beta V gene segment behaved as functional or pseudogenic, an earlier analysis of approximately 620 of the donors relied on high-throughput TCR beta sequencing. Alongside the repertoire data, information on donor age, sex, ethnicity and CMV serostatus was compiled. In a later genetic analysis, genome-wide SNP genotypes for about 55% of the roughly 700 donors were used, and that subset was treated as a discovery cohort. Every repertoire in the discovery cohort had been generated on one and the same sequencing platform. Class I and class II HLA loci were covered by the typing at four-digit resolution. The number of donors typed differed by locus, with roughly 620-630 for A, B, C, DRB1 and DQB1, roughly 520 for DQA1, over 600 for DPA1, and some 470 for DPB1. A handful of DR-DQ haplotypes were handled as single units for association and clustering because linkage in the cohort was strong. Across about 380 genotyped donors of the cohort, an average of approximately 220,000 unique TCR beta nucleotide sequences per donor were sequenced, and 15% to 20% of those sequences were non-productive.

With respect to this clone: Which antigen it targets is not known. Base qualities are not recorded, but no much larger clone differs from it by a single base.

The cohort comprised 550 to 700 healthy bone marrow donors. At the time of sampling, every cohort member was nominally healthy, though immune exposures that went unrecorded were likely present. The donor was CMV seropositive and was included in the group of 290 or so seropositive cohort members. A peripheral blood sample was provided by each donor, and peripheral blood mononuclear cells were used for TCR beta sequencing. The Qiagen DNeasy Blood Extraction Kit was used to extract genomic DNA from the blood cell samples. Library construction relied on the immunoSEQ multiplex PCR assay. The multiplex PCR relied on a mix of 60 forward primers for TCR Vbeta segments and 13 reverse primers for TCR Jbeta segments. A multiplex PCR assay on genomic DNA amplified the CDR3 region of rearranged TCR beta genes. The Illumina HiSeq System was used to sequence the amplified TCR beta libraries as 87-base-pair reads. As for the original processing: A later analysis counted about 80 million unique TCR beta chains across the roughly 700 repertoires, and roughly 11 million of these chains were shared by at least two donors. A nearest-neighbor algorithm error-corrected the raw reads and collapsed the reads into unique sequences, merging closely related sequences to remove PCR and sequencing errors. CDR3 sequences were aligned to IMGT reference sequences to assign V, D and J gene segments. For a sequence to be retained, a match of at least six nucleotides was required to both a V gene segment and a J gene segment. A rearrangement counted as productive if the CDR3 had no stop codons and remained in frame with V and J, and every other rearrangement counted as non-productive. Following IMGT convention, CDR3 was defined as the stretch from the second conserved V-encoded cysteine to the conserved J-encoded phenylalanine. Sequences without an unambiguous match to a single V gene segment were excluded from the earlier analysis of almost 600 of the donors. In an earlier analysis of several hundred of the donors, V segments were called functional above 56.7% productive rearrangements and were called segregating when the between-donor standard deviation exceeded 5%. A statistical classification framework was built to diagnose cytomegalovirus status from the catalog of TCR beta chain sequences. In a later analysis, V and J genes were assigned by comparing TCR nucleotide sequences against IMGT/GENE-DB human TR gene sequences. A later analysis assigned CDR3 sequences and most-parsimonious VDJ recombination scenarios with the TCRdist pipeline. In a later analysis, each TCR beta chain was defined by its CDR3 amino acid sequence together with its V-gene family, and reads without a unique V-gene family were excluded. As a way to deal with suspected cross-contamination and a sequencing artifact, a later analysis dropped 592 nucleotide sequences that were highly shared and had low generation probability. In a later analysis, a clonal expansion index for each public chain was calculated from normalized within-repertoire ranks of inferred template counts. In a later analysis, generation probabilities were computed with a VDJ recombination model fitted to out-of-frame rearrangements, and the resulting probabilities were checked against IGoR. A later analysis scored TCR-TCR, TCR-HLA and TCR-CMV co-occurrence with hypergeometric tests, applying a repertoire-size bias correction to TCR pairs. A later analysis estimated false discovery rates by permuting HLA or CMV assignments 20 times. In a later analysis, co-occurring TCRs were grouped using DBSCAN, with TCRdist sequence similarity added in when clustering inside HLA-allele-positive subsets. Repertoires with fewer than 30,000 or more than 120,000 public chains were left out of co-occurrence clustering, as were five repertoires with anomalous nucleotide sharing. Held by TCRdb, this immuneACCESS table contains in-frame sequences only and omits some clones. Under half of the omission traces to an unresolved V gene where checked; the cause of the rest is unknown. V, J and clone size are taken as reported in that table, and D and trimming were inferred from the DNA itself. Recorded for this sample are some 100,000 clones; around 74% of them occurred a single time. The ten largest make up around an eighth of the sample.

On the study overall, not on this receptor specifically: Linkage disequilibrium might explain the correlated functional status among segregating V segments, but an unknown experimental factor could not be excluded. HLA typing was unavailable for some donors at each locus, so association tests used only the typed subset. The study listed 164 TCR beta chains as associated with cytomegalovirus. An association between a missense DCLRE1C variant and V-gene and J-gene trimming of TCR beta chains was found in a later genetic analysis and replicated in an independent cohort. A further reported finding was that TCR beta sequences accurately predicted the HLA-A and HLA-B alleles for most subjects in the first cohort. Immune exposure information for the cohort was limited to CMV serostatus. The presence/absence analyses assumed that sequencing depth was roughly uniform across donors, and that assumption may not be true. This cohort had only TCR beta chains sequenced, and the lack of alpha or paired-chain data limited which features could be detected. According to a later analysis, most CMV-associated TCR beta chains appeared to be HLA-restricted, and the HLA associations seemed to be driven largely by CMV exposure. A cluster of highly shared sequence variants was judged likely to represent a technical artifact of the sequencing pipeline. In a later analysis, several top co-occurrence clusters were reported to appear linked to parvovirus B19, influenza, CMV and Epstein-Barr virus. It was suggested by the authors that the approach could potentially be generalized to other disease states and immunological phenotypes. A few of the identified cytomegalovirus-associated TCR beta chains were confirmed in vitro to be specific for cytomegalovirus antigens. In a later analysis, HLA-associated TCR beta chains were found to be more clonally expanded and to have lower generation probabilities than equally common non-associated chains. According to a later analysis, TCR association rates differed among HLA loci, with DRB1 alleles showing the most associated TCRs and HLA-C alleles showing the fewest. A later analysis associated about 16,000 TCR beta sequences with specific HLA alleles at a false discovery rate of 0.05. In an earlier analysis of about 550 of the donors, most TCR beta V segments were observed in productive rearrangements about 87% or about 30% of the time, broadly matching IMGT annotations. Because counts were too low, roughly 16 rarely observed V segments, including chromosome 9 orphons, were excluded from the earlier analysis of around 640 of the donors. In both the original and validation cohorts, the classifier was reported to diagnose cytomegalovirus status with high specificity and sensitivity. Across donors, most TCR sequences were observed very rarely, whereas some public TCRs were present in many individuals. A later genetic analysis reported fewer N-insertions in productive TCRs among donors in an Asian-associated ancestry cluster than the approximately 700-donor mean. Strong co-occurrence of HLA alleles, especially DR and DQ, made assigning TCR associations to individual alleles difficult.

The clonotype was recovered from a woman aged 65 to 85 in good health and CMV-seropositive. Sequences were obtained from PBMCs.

The nucleotide sequence is given as TGTGCCAGCAGTGACTCGCCTCTAGCTATCTCCTACAATGAGCAGTTCTTC. It encodes CASSDSPLAISYNEQFF. Here the chain combines TRBV6-4 and TRBJ2-1; a weak D assignment points to TRBD2 (5 bases agree). Reading the germline V gene gives CDR1 MRHNA and CDR2 SNTAGT. Its CDR3 holds 17 amino acids, cysteine through phenylalanine. The DNA shown is the 51-base CDR3, in frame from base 1. V is clipped by 0 bases and J by 0 bases, and the sequence between their germline boundaries is 12 bases long.